The 32 T cell receptor beta chains reported below all come from one sample, sequenced in a study of cytomegalovirus exposure and HLA in healthy donors. Measured with immunoSEQ multiplex PCR; TCRdb has only the in-frame clones, and not every one. The top ten clones hold roughly 1.9% of a sample with 150,000 or so clones, 86% of them seen once. The sample was PBMCs. The receptors shown here come from a human donor in good health.

This chain joins TRBV10-3 and TRBJ2-7; 11 bases are a match to TRBD1. The CDR3 covers 14 residues. From germline, CDR1 is ENHRY and CDR2 SYGVKD. The V and J ends lost 3 bases and 7 bases, in that order; junction bases with no gene match: 5. The CDR3 sequence is CAISDGQGAREQYF. The CDR3 coding sequence is TGTGCCATCAGTGACGGACAGGGGGCGAGGGAGCAGTACTTC.

This chain connects TRBV5-1 to TRBJ2-3; 7 nucleotides align to TRBD2. This CDR3 spans 16 amino acids. V trimming: 6 bases; J trimming: 1 base; junction bases outside the gene matches: 11. CDR1 and CDR2 from the germline V gene are SGHRS and YFSETQ. This CDR3 reads CASILGGDLRTDTQYF. For the CDR3, the DNA is TGCGCCAGCATCCTGGGAGGGGACCTTCGCACAGATACGCAGTATTTT. The variable domain in full, with the rest retrieved from reference TRBV5-1 and TRBJ2-3, is KAGVTQTPRYLIKTRGQQVTLSCSPISGHRSVSWYQQTPGQGLQFLFEYFSETQRNKGNFPGRFSGRQFSNSRSEMNVSTLELGDSALYLCASILGGDLRTDTQYFGPGTRLTVL.

V gene TRBV6-1 combines with J gene TRBJ2-2; no firm D call. This CDR3 has 14 residues. The germline V and J ends were trimmed by 7 bases and 1 base, with 10 bases remaining between them. Germline V gives CDR1 MNHNS, CDR2 SASEGT. CDR3 sequence reads: CASIVARNTGELFF. As DNA, the CDR3 is TGTGCCAGCATCGTAGCCCGGAACACCGGGGAGCTGTTTTTT.

The chain combines TRBV29-1 with TRBJ2-1; the match to TRBD1 covers 9 bases. The germline V gene has CDR1 SQVTM and CDR2 ANQGSEA. V was pared by 7 bases and J by 5 bases, with 12 bases of the junction left unmatched. The length of the CDR3 is 15 residues. CDR3 bases: TGCAGCGCCCAGGCTGGGACAGGGTGGGACAATGAGCAGTTCTTC. As protein: CSAQAGTGWDNEQFF.

The V call is TRBV27, the J call TRBJ2-7; no clear D. The CDR3 totals 13 residues. Looked up from germline, CDR1 is MNHEY and CDR2 is SMNVEV (reference sequence). Trimming removed 3 bases at V and 1 base at J, with 7 bases between. The CDR3 protein is CASSFSRSYEQYF. For the CDR3, the DNA is TGTGCCAGCAGTTTTTCCCGGTCCTACGAGCAGTACTTC.

The V and J genes are TRBV27 and TRBJ1-2, with TRBD1 matching over 8 bases. V dropped 6 bases and J dropped 6; count of bases not matched to a gene: 15. Germline V CDR1 and CDR2: MNHEY, SMNVEV (reference sequence). The CDR3 covers 16 residues. CDR3 sequence: CASRTNKQGAGNGYTF. The DNA of the CDR3 is TGTGCCAGCAGAACAAATAAGCAGGGGGCGGGGAATGGCTACACCTTC.

The V gene is TRBV5-6, the J gene TRBJ2-3; 8 nucleotides match TRBD1. CDR1 and CDR2 from the germline V gene are SGHDT and YYEEEE. Trimming at V came to 2 bases and at J to 8 bases, leaving 4 bases not matched to a gene. The length of the CDR3 is 13 residues. The CDR3 DNA reads as TGTGCCAGCAGCTTACGGACAGGGCGTACGCAGTATTTT. Translated, it gives CASSLRTGRTQYF.

The chain carries TRBV7-9 and TRBJ2-1; a weak D match, TRBD2 (5 bases). V lost 0 bases and J lost 7, with 13 bases in between. Germline V gene data show CDR1 as SEHNR and CDR2 as FQNEAQ (reference sequence). The CDR3 extends over 15 amino acids. CDR3 nucleotides: TGTGCCAGCAGCTTAGCGCCAAACCCGGGGAATGAGCAGTTCTTC. It yields the protein CASSLAPNPGNEQFF.

Concerning this clone: An end of the junction does not agree with germline; a read error may underlie this. The chain recombines TRBV4-3 with TRBJ1-2; unclear D gene. This CDR3 is built from 18 residues. The germline V gene has CDR1 LGHNA and CDR2 YSLEER. The CDR3 DNA reads as TGCGCCAGCAGCAAAGAACCCTTCCCCATCCTAGCTAACTATGGCTACACCTTC. Residues: CASSKEPFPILANYGYTF.

This clone is a singleton in its sample. The chain recombines TRBV19 with TRBJ1-1; 9 nucleotides match TRBD1. In germline, CDR1 is LNHDA, CDR2 SQIVND (reference sequence). V lost 6 bases and J lost 4; bases outside the gene matches: 6. This CDR3 comprises 14 residues. The CDR3 bases are TGTGCCAGTAGGGGGGACAGGGCGACCACTGAAGCTTTCTTT. It codes for CASRGDRATTEAFF. The full variable domain, its missing parts supplied by reference TRBV19 and TRBJ1-1, is DGGITQSPKYLFRKEGQNVTLSCEQNLNHDAMYWYRQDPGQGLRLIYYSQIVNDFQKGDIAEGYSVSREKKESFPLTVTSAQKNPTAFYLCASRGDRATTEAFFGQGTRLTVV.

J is TRBJ2-3 and V is TRBV15; a weak D match, TRBD1 (5 bases). V was clipped by 0 bases and J by 2 bases, with 15 bases between them. The CDR3 spans 17 residues. Germline-derived CDR1 and CDR2 are LNHNV and YYDKDF (reference sequence). CDR3 loop: CATSRDLDRGNTDTQYF. DNA for the CDR3: TGTGCCACCAGCAGAGATTTAGACAGAGGAAACACAGATACGCAGTATTTT. The variable domain in full, completed from reference TRBV15 and TRBJ2-3, reads DAMVIQNPRYQVTQFGKPVTLSCSQTLNHNVMYWYQQKSSQAPKLLFHYYDKDFNNEADTPDNFQSRRPNTSFCFLDIRSPGLGDTAMYLCATSRDLDRGNTDTQYFGPGTRLTVL.

The chain uses TRBV6-6 and TRBJ2-5; 8 bases match TRBD2. V lost 0 bases, J lost 5 bases, and 5 bases stayed unmatched. Per germline, CDR1 MNHNY and CDR2 SVGAGI (reference sequence). The CDR3 covers 15 residues. CDR3 amino acids: CASSYSGGAYETQYF. CDR3 in DNA: TGTGCCAGCAGTTACTCCGGGGGGGCATATGAGACCCAGTACTTC.

This chain joins TRBV2 and TRBJ1-5; TRBD1 aligns across 9 bases. V was clipped by 7 bases and J by 3 bases; unmatched bases: 10. The CDR3 has 16 residues. Germline CDR1 and CDR2: SNHLY and FYNNEI. The CDR3 here is CASMPVTGGSNQPQHF. As DNA, the CDR3 is TGTGCCAGCATGCCGGTGACAGGGGGTTCCAATCAGCCCCAGCATTTT.

The V and J genes are TRBV12-5 and TRBJ2-7; TRBD2 is a possible D gene (5 bases). This CDR3 is built from 15 residues. Germline V gene data show CDR1 as LGHNT and CDR2 as FRNRAP. With 1 base removed from V and 2 bases from J, the gap between germline ends came to 12 bases. The CDR3 reads CASGLGRLTTYEQYF. In DNA form, the CDR3 reads TGTGCTAGTGGTTTGGGGCGACTAACTACCTACGAGCAGTACTTC.

The chain combines TRBV29-1 with TRBJ1-5; 8 bases are a match to TRBD1. Germline CDR1 SQVTM, CDR2 ANQGSEA. The CDR3 contains 13 residues. The V gene end was trimmed by 5 bases and the J gene end by 5 bases; junction bases not matched to a gene: 5. CDR3 bases: TGCAGCGTTAAAACAGGGGGAGATCAGCCCCAGCATTTT. Its translation: CSVKTGGDQPQHF.

CDR3 nucleotides: TGTGCCTGGAGCCTGATAGCGGGGCCTAACACTGAAGCTTTCTTT. Translating gives CAWSLIAGPNTEAFF. This chain connects TRBV30 to TRBJ1-1; perhaps TRBD1 as D (5 bases). V gave up 3 bases and J gave up 2 bases, with 16 bases separating them. Germline CDR1 is GTSNPN and CDR2 is SVGIG (reference sequence). The CDR3 runs 15 residues. Full variable domain (remainder filled in from reference TRBV30 and TRBJ1-1): SQTIHQWPATLVQPVGSPLSLECTVEGTSNPNLYWYRQAAGRGLQLLFYSVGIGQISSEVPQNLSASRPQDRQFILSSKKLLLSDSGFYLCAWSLIAGPNTEAFFGQGTRLTVV.

A few counts support this clone. The chain couples TRBV12-5 to TRBJ1-5; TRBD1 agrees at 8 bases. Looked up from germline, CDR1 is LGHNT and CDR2 is FRNRAP. V shed 8 bases, J shed 2 bases, and the junction held 17 bases outside the gene matches. The CDR3 has 18 residues. The CDR3 DNA reads TGTGCTAGTACCGGTGGACAGGGTGTCCTCGAGGGCAATCAGCCCCAGCATTTT. This gives the protein CASTGGQGVLEGNQPQHF.

This clone was counted at least ten times. The chain uses TRBV2 and TRBJ2-1; 7 positions agree with TRBD2. This CDR3 has 15 residues. In germline, CDR1 is SNHLY, CDR2 FYNNEI. V was clipped by 6 bases and J by 8 bases; unmatched bases: 13. The CDR3 DNA is TGTGCCAGCAGCTCCCTAGCGGTGAATAGGGATGAGCAGTTCTTC. It yields the protein CASSSLAVNRDEQFF. Full variable domain (rest looked up from reference TRBV2 and TRBJ2-1): EPEVTQTPSHQVTQMGQEVILRCVPISNHLYFYWYRQILGQKVEFLVSFYNNEISEKSEIFDDQFSVERPDGSNFTLKIRSTKLEDSAMYFCASSSLAVNRDEQFFGPGTRLTVL.

The chain uses TRBV10-2 and TRBJ2-3; maybe TRBD1 (5 bases). V was clipped by 7 bases and J by 2 bases, with 13 bases between them. This CDR3 spans 14 amino acids. CDR1 is WSHSY, CDR2 SAAADI, per germline. Here the CDR3 reads CASKTDWPTDTQYF. DNA of the CDR3: TGCGCCAGCAAGACAGACTGGCCCACAGATACGCAGTATTTT.

This clone was detected only once. The genes are TRBV7-9 and TRBJ2-2; unclear D gene. The CDR3 covers 16 residues. The germline V gene has CDR1 SEHNR and CDR2 FQNEAQ (reference sequence). Trimming took off 5 bases at V and 2 bases at J, with 15 bases between the two ends. The CDR3 protein is CASSLLAEANTGELFF. The CDR3 bases are TGTGCCAGCAGCCTGTTGGCCGAGGCCAACACCGGGGAGCTGTTTTTT.

The chain uses TRBV18 and TRBJ2-6; 9 bases are a match to TRBD1. This CDR3 spans 17 amino acids. Germline CDR1 and CDR2: KGHSH and LQKENI. V shed 1 base and J 0 bases; nucleotides not matched to a gene: 1. CDR3 coding DNA: TGTGCCAGCTCACCACTGGGACAGGGCTCTGGGGCCAACGTCCTGACTTTC. As protein: CASSPLGQGSGANVLTF.

The chain is built from TRBV28 and TRBJ1-1; D gene ambiguous. CDR1 and CDR2 (germline): MDHEN, SYDVKM. The CDR3 length is 11 residues. V lost 7 bases and J lost 2, with 5 bases in between. The CDR3 spells CASTLNTEAFF. As DNA, the CDR3 is TGTGCCAGCACACTTAACACTGAAGCTTTCTTT.

This CDR3 reads CASSLAGAGHTEAFF. The CDR3 bases are TGCGCCAGCAGCTTGGCTGGGGCAGGGCACACTGAAGCTTTCTTT. The chain has TRBV5-1 and TRBJ1-1, with D tentatively TRBD1 (5 bases). CDR1 and CDR2 from the germline V gene are SGHRS and YFSETQ. This CDR3 is 15 amino acids long. Deletions cut 0 bases from V and 3 bases from J, with 12 bases between. The entire variable domain, with the rest obtained from reference TRBV5-1 and TRBJ1-1, is as follows: KAGVTQTPRYLIKTRGQQVTLSCSPISGHRSVSWYQQTPGQGLQFLFEYFSETQRNKGNFPGRFSGRQFSNSRSEMNVSTLELGDSALYLCASSLAGAGHTEAFFGQGTRLTVV.

V usage is TRBV7-2 and J usage is TRBJ2-1; the D call may be TRBD1 or TRBD2 (5 bases each). There are 15 residues in the CDR3. CDR1 is SGHTA and CDR2 is FQGNSA in the germline V gene. V lost 5 bases and J 4 bases, leaving 15 bases between the germline ends. The CDR3 loop is CASSLEGQLYNEQFF. Here the CDR3 DNA reads TGTGCCAGCAGCCTAGAGGGGCAGTTATACAATGAGCAGTTCTTC.

The genes are TRBV28 and TRBJ1-1, with D hard to call. The ends were cut back, 8 bases at V and 6 bases at J, with 16 bases in the middle. The CDR3 runs to 13 residues. Germline CDR1 reads MDHEN; CDR2 reads SYDVKM. CDR3 nucleotide sequence: TGTGCCAGCCGTTACGGCGAGGCAGCTGAAGCTTTCTTT. It yields the protein CASRYGEAAEAFF.

This chain joins TRBV7-2 and TRBJ2-2; a possible D gene is TRBD1 (6 bases). The CDR3 consists of 15 residues. V was pared by 4 bases and J by 4 bases, with 13 bases between. The germline gives CDR1 SGHTA, CDR2 FQGNSA. CDR3 sequence reads: CASSSSGAGTGELFF. As DNA, the CDR3 is TGTGCCAGCAGCTCATCAGGGGCGGGCACCGGGGAGCTGTTTTTT.

The V and J genes are TRBV5-1 and TRBJ2-1; possible D gene TRBD2, 5 bases. This CDR3 has 15 amino acids. Per germline, CDR1 SGHRS and CDR2 YFSETQ. With 0 bases removed from V and 7 bases from J, the gap between germline ends came to 14 bases. The chain's CDR3 is CASSLAGVGANEQFF. The CDR3 bases are TGCGCCAGCAGCTTGGCCGGTGTGGGAGCGAATGAGCAGTTCTTC.

The J gene is TRBJ2-5, the V gene TRBV19; D is perhaps TRBD2 (6 bases). Germline V gene lookup returns CDR1 LNHDA and CDR2 SQIVND (reference sequence). With 4 bases removed from V and 5 bases from J, the gap between germline ends came to 14 bases. The CDR3 runs to 14 residues. CDR3 DNA: TGTGCCAGTAGTAGGGACTTCCTGGGGGAGACCCAGTACTTC. Protein sequence: CASSRDFLGETQYF.

The chain employs TRBV27 and TRBJ1-1; D call uncertain. Germline V gene lookup returns CDR1 MNHEY and CDR2 SMNVEV (reference sequence). Between the trimmed V and J ends, which lost 5 bases and 2 bases, there was a span of 6 bases. The CDR3 has 12 amino acids. CDR3 in DNA: TGTGCCAGCAGTCACAGAAACACTGAAGCTTTCTTT. Residues: CASSHRNTEAFF.

This chain uses TRBV7-8 with TRBJ1-2; D ambiguous. V was clipped by 3 bases and J by 0 bases, with 2 bases between them. This CDR3 has 12 residues. The germline gives CDR1 SGHVS, CDR2 FQNEAQ. CDR3 DNA: TGTGCCAGCAGCTTCTCTAACTATGGCTACACCTTC. Amino acids: CASSFSNYGYTF.

This clone was recorded a few times. The chain carries TRBV5-1 and TRBJ2-7; unclear D gene. Trimming pared 0 bases from V and 0 bases from J, leaving 7 bases between. The CDR3 runs to 14 residues. Germline assignment: CDR1 SGHRS and CDR2 YFSETQ. The CDR3 DNA reads as TGCGCCAGCAGCTTGGGACTTTTCTCCTACGAGCAGTACTTC. Amino acid sequence: CASSLGLFSYEQYF.

This clone has just one count. The rearrangement joins TRBV27 to TRBJ1-5, with a weak D call TRBD1 (5 bases). CDR3 length: 14 amino acids. Germline V gene lookup returns CDR1 MNHEY and CDR2 SMNVEV (reference sequence). Trimming took off 3 bases at V and 4 bases at J, with 10 bases between the two ends. DNA of the CDR3: TGTGCCAGCAGTTTTTTGGGGGGGAATCAGCCCCAGCATTTT. As protein: CASSFLGGNQPQHF.